This T cell receptor (beta chain) comes out of a study of PD-1 blockade in mismatch repair-deficient tumors. Notes on the study in general: All three positive peptides came from frameshift mutations, yielding around 140 blood TCRs. Rapid post-treatment expansion, then contraction, generally preceding radiologic response, marked tumor-resident clones.

The time point was: identical roughly ten-day culture without peptide (control). Cells were stimulated approximately 9 days with each of roughly 7 ELISpot-reactive neoantigens. As regards this clone: The target antigen is unknown.

V lost 4 bases to trimming and J lost 2 bases, with 12 bases between them. This CDR3 has 14 amino acids. Germline V gene lookup returns CDR1 MGHRA and CDR2 YSYEKL. The data were produced by immunoSEQ multiplex PCR, yet TCRdb's version contains in-frame clones alone and is incomplete. Of around 14,000 clones detected, 65% to 90% appear once; the ten largest clones hold about an eighth. The chain combines TRBV4-1 with TRBJ2-7; TRBD1 or TRBD2 may be the D gene (5 bases each). This TCR derives from an adult with mismatch repair-deficient cancer. The specimen comprised cells cultured in vitro, sampled from a patient treated with pembrolizumab. The CDR3, as DNA: TGCGCCAGCAGCCCCGGAAGGGGAGCCTACGAGCAGTACTTC. Protein product: CASSPGRGAYEQYF.